This T cell receptor (beta chain) was recorded in a study of blood T cell repertoires in COVID-19. Per germline, CDR1 KGHSH and CDR2 LQKENI. The CDR3 has 18 residues. V dropped 2 bases and J dropped 2 bases, with 19 bases sitting between them. Some clones are missing from TCRdb's copy, which holds only in-frame ones; the method was immunoSEQ multiplex PCR. The sample consists of 310,000 or so clones, just over 85% of them appearing once. Sequencing input: PBMCs or T cells enriched from blood (not recorded which). The chain is built from TRBV18 and TRBJ1-3; TRBD1 is a possible D gene (5 bases). This receptor was obtained from a woman younger than 35 who had recovered from COVID-19. The chain's CDR3 is CASSPFLGREGTGNTIYF. The CDR3 DNA is TGTGCCAGCTCACCATTTCTGGGCAGGGAAGGAACTGGAAACACCATATATTTT.